A single sample is the source of the 14 T cell receptor beta chains below, sequenced in a study of response to subunit inactivated influenza vaccine. TCRdb reprocessed the RT-PCR reads via MiXCR and lists one record per CDR3 protein. The sample records approximately 570,000 distinct CDR3 sequences, 7.6% being singletons. This specimen was PBMCs from blood, taken less than 30 months after vaccination. The receptor set was obtained from a man aged 50 to 69 who received an inactivated influenza vaccine.

This clonotype has only a few counts. The CDR3 DNA follows: TGCGCCAGCAGCGTCCTTTCGGGTGAGCAGTTCTTC. Translation: CASSVLSGEQFF. The rearrangement joins TRBV5-1 to TRBJ2-1, with D uncertain. Germline V gene data show CDR1 as SGHRS and CDR2 as YFSETQ. The ends were cut back, 4 bases at V and 9 bases at J, with 11 bases in the middle. CDR3 length equals 12 residues.

This clonotype was recorded many times. CDR3 region: CASSLVSGRETQYF. DNA for the CDR3: TGTGCCAGCAGCTTAGTGAGCGGGAGGGAGACCCAGTACTTC. The V call is TRBV7-9, the J call TRBJ2-5; 9 bases align to TRBD2. V trimming: 1 base; J trimming: 5 bases; junction bases outside the gene matches: 2. Germline CDR1 is SEHNR and CDR2 is FQNEAQ (reference sequence). CDR3 length: 14 residues.

The table lists this clonotype with a count of one. The J gene is TRBJ2-1, the V gene TRBV20-1, with D maybe TRBD1 (5 bases). The V end lost 1 base, the J end lost 4 bases, and 11 bases lay between the germline ends. CDR1 and CDR2 from the germline V gene are DFQATT and SNEGSKA (reference sequence). The CDR3 runs to 14 residues. DNA for the CDR3: TGCAGTGCTAGAGTTTTGACAGCTTACAATGAGCAGTTCTTC. It yields the protein CSARVLTAYNEQFF.

This clonotype appeared a few times. The rearrangement joins TRBV4-1 to TRBJ2-5; 8 bases are a match to TRBD1. Looked up from germline, CDR1 is MGHRA and CDR2 is YSYEKL. This CDR3 is built from 14 residues. V was clipped by 4 bases and J by 4 bases; unmatched bases: 5. The CDR3 DNA reads as TGCGCCAGCAGCCCCCCGGACAGGGTAGAGACCCAGTACTTC. This encodes CASSPPDRVETQYF.

This chain connects TRBV24-1 to TRBJ2-5; D might be TRBD2 (6 bases). The CDR3 length is 15 residues. Trimming stripped 1 base from V and 3 bases from J, with 11 bases between. The germline gives CDR1 KGHDR, CDR2 SFDVKD. The CDR3 nucleotides read TGTGCCACCAGTGATTTTGGGGGGTCCAAAGAGACCCAGTACTTC. Translated: CATSDFGGSKETQYF.

Regarding this clonotype: A junction end diverges from the germline sequence, so it may reflect a read error. CDR3 DNA sequence: TGTGCCAGCAGCGGTACAGGGGTTGAGACCAAGTACTTC. Amino acids: CASSGTGVETKYF. V and J are TRBV11-2 and TRBJ2-5, with 7 bases identical to TRBD1. The CDR3 extends over 13 amino acids. Germline CDR1 is SGHAT and CDR2 is FQNNGV.

The table lists this clonotype with a few counts. The genes are TRBV6-1 and TRBJ2-2; 9 nucleotides match TRBD1. The junction had 9 bases not matched to a gene; V was cut back by 5 bases and J by 5 bases. CDR1 MNHNS and CDR2 SASEGT come from the germline V gene. The CDR3 totals 16 residues. In DNA form, the CDR3 reads TGTGCCAGCAGTACCCCACAGGGGGCGAGTACCGGGGAGCTGTTTTTT. It yields the protein CASSTPQGASTGELFF.

This clonotype was counted between two and nine times. The rearrangement links TRBV18 to TRBJ2-1, with TRBD1 as a possible D gene (5 bases). This CDR3 comprises 14 residues. Germline values: CDR1 KGHSH, CDR2 LQKENI. Deletions cut 0 bases from V and 7 bases from J, with 10 bases between. CDR3 amino acids: CASSPPSRANEQFF. In DNA form, the CDR3 reads TGTGCCAGCTCACCACCGTCCAGGGCAAATGAGCAGTTCTTC. Based on the CDR3 plus reference TRBV18 and TRBJ2-1, the full variable domain is NAGVMQNPRHLVRRRGQEARLRCSPMKGHSHVYWYRQLPEEGLKFMVYLQKENIIDESGMPKERFSAEFPKEGPSILRIQQVVRGDSAAYFCASSPPSRANEQFFGPGTRLTVL.

The V gene is TRBV5-1, the J gene TRBJ1-6; no clear D gene. The CDR3 contains 16 residues. Germline CDR1 reads SGHRS; CDR2 reads YFSETQ. Between the trimmed V and J ends, which lost 6 bases and 8 bases, there was a span of 21 bases. The CDR3 DNA is TGCGCCAGCACCCCTGGAAGCCCTTCAAGGCATTCACCCCTCCACTTT. This encodes CASTPGSPSRHSPLHF.

In its sample, this clonotype was seen a few times. One base away lies a much larger clone, so this may be a sequencing read error. V usage is TRBV29-1 and J usage is TRBJ2-1; 10 nucleotides line up with TRBD1. Per germline, CDR1 SQVTM and CDR2 ANQGSEA. The CDR3 consists of 12 residues. J lost 10 bases, V lost 6 bases, and 6 bases had no gene match. This CDR3 is CSVRQGANEQFF. For the CDR3, the DNA is TGCAGCGTCCGACAGGGGGCTAACGAGCAGTTCTTC.

This clonotype was seen a handful of times. The chain carries TRBV9 and TRBJ2-5, with TRBD2 matching over 11 bases. V lost 0 bases to trimming and J lost 5 bases; unmatched junction nucleotides: 6. Looked up from germline, CDR1 is SGDLS and CDR2 is YYNGEE. The CDR3 length is 16 residues. The CDR3 coding sequence is TGTGCCAGCAGCGTAGAACTAGCGGGGGTACGCGAGACCCAGTACTTC. Its translation: CASSVELAGVRETQYF.

This sequence joins TRBV3-1 and TRBJ2-2; tentative D call: TRBD1 (7 bases). CDR3 length: 15 amino acids. Germline V gene data show CDR1 as LGHDT and CDR2 as YNNKEL (reference sequence). V was cut by 2 bases and J by 5 bases, with 12 bases left in between. The CDR3 here is CASSQQGGPTGELFF. The CDR3 region has the DNA TGTGCCAGCAGCCAACAGGGGGGCCCGACCGGGGAGCTGTTTTTT. Variable domain in full (rest from reference TRBV3-1 and TRBJ2-2): DTAVSQTPKYLVTQMGNDKSIKCEQNLGHDTMYWYKQDSKKFLKIMFSYNNKELIINETVPNRFSPKSPDKAHLNLHINSLELGDSAVYFCASSQQGGPTGELFFGEGSRLTVL.

Many counts were recorded for this clonotype. This chain connects TRBV12-3 or TRBV12-4 to TRBJ2-5; D uncertain. Between the trimmed V and J ends, which lost 6 bases and 7 bases, there was a span of 18 bases. CDR3 length: 14 residues. Written as DNA, the CDR3 is TGTGCCAGCAGCATTAAGGCTGTTTGGGCGACCCAGTACTTC. Protein product: CASSIKAVWATQYF.

Here the CDR3 DNA reads TGTGCCAGCAGCCGAATCCTAGCGGGAGATAGGGAGACCCAGTACTTC. It yields the protein CASSRILAGDRETQYF. The chain couples TRBV6-1 to TRBJ2-5; 10 positions match TRBD2. CDR3 length: 16 amino acids. The V segment lost 6 bases and the J segment 5 bases; nucleotides outside the gene matches: 12. Germline V lookup: CDR1 MNHNS, CDR2 SASEGT.